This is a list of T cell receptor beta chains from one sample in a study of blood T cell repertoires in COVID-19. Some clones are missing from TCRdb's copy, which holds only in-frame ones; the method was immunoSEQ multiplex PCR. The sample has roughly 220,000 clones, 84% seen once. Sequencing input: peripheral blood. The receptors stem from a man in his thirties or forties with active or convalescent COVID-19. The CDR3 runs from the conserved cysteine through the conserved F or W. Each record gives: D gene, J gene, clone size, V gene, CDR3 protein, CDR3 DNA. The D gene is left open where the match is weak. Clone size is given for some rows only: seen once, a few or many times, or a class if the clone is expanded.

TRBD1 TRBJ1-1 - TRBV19 CASHQPQGNAEAFF TGTGCCAGTCATCAGCCACAGGGGAACGCTGAAGCTTTCTTT
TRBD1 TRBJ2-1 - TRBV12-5 CASGFERGHEQFF TGTGCTAGTGGTTTTGAGAGGGGGCATGAGCAGTTCTTC
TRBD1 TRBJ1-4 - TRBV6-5 CASSRTGGTNEKLFF TGTGCCAGCAGTCGAACAGGGGGCACTAATGAAAAACTGTTTTTT
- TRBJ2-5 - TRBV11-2 CASSLGGLRETQYF TGTGCCAGCAGCTTAGGGGGGCTGAGGGAGACCCAGTACTTC
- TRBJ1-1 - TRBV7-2 CASTGSGYTEAFF TGTGCCAGCACCGGGTCAGGGTACACTGAAGCTTTCTTT
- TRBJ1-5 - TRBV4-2 CASSQDLRGAQPQHF TGTGCCAGCAGCCAAGATTTACGGGGAGCTCAGCCCCAGCATTTT
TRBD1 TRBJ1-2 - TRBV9 CASSVTGGAPWGYTF TGTGCCAGCAGCGTGACAGGGGGCGCCCCCTGGGGCTACACCTTC
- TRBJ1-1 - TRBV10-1 CASSEGSGDTEAFF TGCGCCAGCAGTGAGGGGTCAGGGGACACTGAAGCTTTCTTT
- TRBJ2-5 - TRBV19 CASSMLGAGEETQYF TGTGCCAGTAGTATGTTGGGGGCAGGAGAAGAGACCCAGTACTTC
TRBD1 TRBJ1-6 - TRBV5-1 CASSRDRENSPLHF TGCGCCAGCAGCAGGGACAGGGAAAATTCACCCCTCCACTTT
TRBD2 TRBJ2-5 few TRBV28 CASSSGTSGSRRTQYF TGTGCCAGCAGTTCTGGGACTAGCGGGAGTCGGCGGACCCAGTACTTC
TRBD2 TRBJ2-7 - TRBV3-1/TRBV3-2 CASSQAGGSYEQYF TGTGCCAGCAGCCAAGCGGGGGGCTCCTACGAGCAGTACTTC
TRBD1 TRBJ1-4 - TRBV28 CASRSGTGREKLFF TGTGCCAGCAGGTCCGGGACAGGTCGTGAAAAACTGTTTTTT
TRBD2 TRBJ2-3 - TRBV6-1 CASSMGLAGPDTQYF TGTGCCAGCAGTATGGGACTAGCGGGACCGGATACGCAGTATTTT
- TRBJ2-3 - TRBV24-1 CATGRTTATDTQYF TGTGCCACCGGGAGGACTACAGCCACAGATACGCAGTATTTT
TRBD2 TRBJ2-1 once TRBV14 CASRMGLALYNEQFF TGTGCCAGCCGAATGGGACTAGCCCTTTACAATGAGCAGTTCTTC
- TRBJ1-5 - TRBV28 CASSGQGTQPQHF TGTGCCAGCAGTGGCCAGGGAACTCAGCCCCAGCATTTT
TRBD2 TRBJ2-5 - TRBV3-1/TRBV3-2 CASSRRRDYIETQYF TGTGCCAGCAGCCGACGCCGGGACTACATAGAGACCCAGTACTTC
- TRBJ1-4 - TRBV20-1 CSARNSRDILF TGCAGTGCTAGAAACAGCCGGGACATACTATTT
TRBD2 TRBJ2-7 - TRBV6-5 CASSYSGLAAEQYF TGTGCCAGCAGTTACTCGGGACTAGCGGCCGAGCAGTACTTC
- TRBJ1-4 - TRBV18 CASRRDSTAEKLFF TGTGCCAGCCGCCGGGACTCGACTGCCGAAAAACTGTTTTTT
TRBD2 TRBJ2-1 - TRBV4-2 CASSQERGGDEQFF TGTGCCAGCAGCCAAGAGCGGGGGGGTGATGAGCAGTTCTTC